A single sample gave rise to the 16 T cell receptor beta chains below, sequenced in a study of Graves' ophthalmopathy and Graves' hyperthyroidism (dated by TCRdb to between 2018 and 2020). Instrument used: Illumina HiSeq 2000. TCR beta CDR3 regions were amplified from RNA transcripts for repertoire sequencing. The first round was an RT-PCR using HTBI primers with the Qiagen OneStep RT-PCR kit, and this first round was followed by a second-round multiplex PCR, then size selection and purification. TCRdb handled the public reads itself, with Q25 trimming in fastp and clone calling in MiXCR, and kept productive beta chains. Each CDR3 protein appears once, grouped with its most common genes and DNA. Present in this sample are over a million distinct CDR3 sequences, less than 45% of which were seen just once. The top ten constitute 11% of the sample. Specimen: peripheral blood or thyroid tissue (not recorded which). These receptor sequences come from an adult man with Graves' hyperthyroidism.

This clonotype was seen at least ten times. The chain combines TRBV10-3 with TRBJ1-1; 7 bases fit TRBD1. The CDR3 sequence is 15 residues long. Germline V gives CDR1 ENHRY, CDR2 SYGVKD. After removal of 3 bases from V and 0 bases from J, the junction contained 4 bases not matched to a gene. Here the CDR3 reads CAISDHDRVNTEAFF. The CDR3, as DNA: TGTGCCATCAGTGACCATGACAGGGTGAACACTGAAGCTTTCTTT.

V usage is TRBV7-9 and J usage is TRBJ2-7; D uncertain. CDR3 length equals 15 residues. The germline gives CDR1 SEHNR, CDR2 FQNEAQ (reference sequence). Between the trimmed V and J ends, which lost 5 bases and 0 bases, there was a span of 14 bases. DNA of the CDR3: TGTGCCAGCAGCGTTGCCACGCTGAGCTCCTACGAGCAGTACTTC. Translated: CASSVATLSSYEQYF.

J is TRBJ2-7 and V is TRBV2, with 9 bases aligning to TRBD2. This CDR3 is built from 13 residues. The V gene's germline CDR1 is SNHLY and CDR2 FYNNEI. V was pared by 6 bases and J by 5 bases, with 5 bases of the junction left unmatched. DNA for the CDR3: TGTGCCAGCAGCGCCCGCGGGAGGGACGAGCAGTACTTC. Protein sequence: CASSARGRDEQYF. Complete variable domain (other parts from reference TRBV2 and TRBJ2-7): EPEVTQTPSHQVTQMGQEVILRCVPISNHLYFYWYRQILGQKVEFLVSFYNNEISEKSEIFDDQFSVERPDGSNFTLKIRSTKLEDSAMYFCASSARGRDEQYFGPGTRLTVT.

CDR3 loop: CAIRLRVGTEAFF. CDR3 coding DNA: TGTGCCATTCGCCTCAGGGTGGGCACTGAAGCTTTCTTT. The V gene is TRBV12-3 or TRBV12-4, the J gene TRBJ1-1; D might be TRBD1 (5 bases). Trimming stripped 10 bases from V and 4 bases from J, with 16 bases between. The CDR3 contains 13 residues.

This clonotype was seen at least ten times. This rearrangement joins TRBV7-2 to TRBJ2-2; either TRBD1 or TRBD2 may supply D (5 bases each). V was pared by 1 base and J by 6 bases, with 9 bases between. CDR1 is SGHTA, CDR2 FQGNSA, per germline. CDR3 length equals 14 residues. The CDR3 reads CASSLDVGAGELFF. In DNA, the CDR3 is TGTGCCAGCAGCTTAGACGTGGGGGCCGGGGAGCTGTTTTTT.

At least ten counts were recorded for this clonotype. The chain recombines TRBV24-1 with TRBJ1-2; tentatively, D is TRBD1 (5 bases). V was cut by 4 bases and J by 4 bases, with 9 bases left in between. This CDR3 region has 13 residues. The germline V gene encodes CDR1 KGHDR and CDR2 SFDVKD. CDR3 amino acids: CATSDFQGYGYTF. CDR3 DNA: TGTGCCACCAGTGACTTCCAGGGCTATGGCTACACCTTC.

On this clonotype: A much larger clone is a single base away; this may be a read error. The chain is built from TRBV7-2 and TRBJ1-1; D not certain. The V gene's germline CDR1 is SGHTA and CDR2 FQGNSA. The CDR3 extends over 11 amino acids. CDR3 nucleotides: TGTGCCAGCAGCTCGGAAGAAAATAACGTCTTT. Protein product: CASSSEENNVF.

This clonotype was detected only a few times. J is TRBJ2-2 and V is TRBV19; 10 positions agree with TRBD1. CDR1 is LNHDA and CDR2 is SQIVND in the germline V gene (reference sequence). The CDR3 spans 17 residues. The junction had 11 bases not matched to a gene; V was cut back by 5 bases and J by 5 bases. The CDR3 region is CASSPGDRGQGTGELFF. The CDR3 region has the DNA TGTGCCAGTAGTCCTGGGGACAGGGGTCAAGGGACCGGGGAGCTGTTTTTT.

This clonotype was found a few times. The rearrangement links TRBV2 to TRBJ2-6; TRBD1 matches 7 bases. CDR1 and CDR2 (germline): SNHLY, FYNNEI. V trimming: 7 bases; J trimming: 0 bases; junction bases outside the gene matches: 3. The CDR3 is 15 residues long. The CDR3, as DNA: TGTGCCAGCACTAGACAGGGCTCTGGGGCCAACGTCCTGACTTTC. Translated: CASTRQGSGANVLTF. The complete variable domain, with remaining parts taken from reference TRBV2 and TRBJ2-6, reads EPEVTQTPSHQVTQMGQEVILRCVPISNHLYFYWYRQILGQKVEFLVSFYNNEISEKSEIFDDQFSVERPDGSNFTLKIRSTKLEDSAMYFCASTRQGSGANVLTFGAGSRLTVL.

The CDR3 DNA reads as TGTGCCAGCTCACCCCCGGACAGCTATAATTCACCCCTCCACTTT. Protein product: CASSPPDSYNSPLHF. The chain links TRBV7-9 to TRBJ1-6; maybe TRBD1 (6 bases). CDR3 length equals 15 residues. V was cut by 8 bases and J by 3 bases, with 14 bases left in between. Germline CDR1 SEHNR, CDR2 FQNEAQ (reference sequence). The full variable domain, completed using reference TRBV7-9 and TRBJ1-6, is DTGVSQNPRHKITKRGQNVTFRCDPISEHNRLYWYRQTLGQGPEFLTYFQNEAQLEKSRLLSDRFSAERPKGSFSTLEIQRTEQGDSAMYLCASSPPDSYNSPLHFGNGTRLTVT.

With regard to this clonotype: Compared with germline, one end of the junction differs, possibly owing to a read error. The V and J genes are TRBV10-2 and TRBJ2-7, with D tentatively TRBD2 (6 bases). Germline CDR1 and CDR2: WSHSY and SAAADI. The CDR3 has 14 amino acids. CDR3 DNA: TGTGCCAGCAGGGCTATCGGGGGTCCGGACGAGCAGTACTTC. It encodes CASRAIGGPDEQYF.

Worth noting for this clonotype: This clone may be a read error of a much larger clone one base away. The final CDR3 position lacks the conserved phenylalanine or tryptophan, pointing to a likely read error. DNA for the CDR3: TGTACCCGGGGCGAGCCGATCCGACGCCAGTACTCC. Translated, it gives CTRGEPIRRQYS. This rearrangement joins TRBV6-5 to TRBJ2-5; the D gene could be TRBD1 or TRBD2 (5 bases each). CDR1 and CDR2 (germline): MNHEY, SVGAGI. The CDR3 is 12 amino acids.

Only a few counts were recorded for this clonotype. The chain is built from TRBV18 and TRBJ2-7, with 8 bases aligning to TRBD1. The length of the CDR3 is 15 residues. The V and J ends lost 2 bases and 2 bases, in that order; junction bases with no gene match: 5. Germline CDR1 and CDR2: KGHSH and LQKENI. The CDR3 here is CASSPRDRTPYEQYF. As DNA, the CDR3 is TGTGCCAGCTCACCAAGGGACAGGACCCCCTACGAGCAGTACTTC.

The sample holds one count of this clonotype. This chain links TRBV3-1 with TRBJ2-7; perhaps TRBD2 as D (6 bases). CDR3 size: 16 residues. V lost 0 bases and J lost 3, with 15 bases in between. CDR1 is LGHDT and CDR2 is YNNKEL in the germline V gene (reference sequence). The CDR3 loop reads CASSQDWRGLFYEQYF. The CDR3 DNA follows: TGTGCCAGCAGCCAAGATTGGAGGGGTTTATTCTACGAGCAGTACTTC.

The CDR3 DNA sequence: TGTGCCAGCAGCCAACGGGAGGGGACCTACGAGCAGTACTTC. As protein: CASSQREGTYEQYF. This chain uses TRBV7-2 with TRBJ2-7, with 8 bases identical to TRBD2. The germline CDR1 and CDR2 sequences are SGHTA and FQGNSA. The length of the CDR3 is 14 residues. Germline trimming cut 5 bases from V and 2 bases from J; bases unmatched to any gene: 5.

V is TRBV7-6 and J is TRBJ2-7, with 10 positions matching TRBD1. V lost 2 bases and J lost 2; bases outside the gene matches: 18. The length of the CDR3 is 20 residues. Germline-derived CDR1 and CDR2 are SGHVS and FNYEAQ. The CDR3 coding sequence is TGTGCCAGCAGCTTAACTTCCGGGACAGGGGCGCTGGCTGGGGCCTACGAGCAGTACTTC. Its translation is CASSLTSGTGALAGAYEQYF.